Detailed here is one TCR beta chain. Its antigen is not identified. This record comes from a study of shared clonotypes between healthy human individuals. Study-wide background: The study drew on a couple of women and a few men aged 18 to 49 as donors.

The V and J ends lost 5 bases and 3 bases, in that order; junction bases with no gene match: 10. The CDR3 consists of 16 residues. CDR1 is LNHDA and CDR2 is SQIVND in the germline V gene (reference sequence). Broader study findings: Rarefaction demonstrated incomplete sorted-subset sequencing despite large depth. Sharing of clonotypes among donors was expected to vary with sequencing depth.

TCRdb keeps only in-frame clones here, not all; method: immunoSEQ multiplex PCR. Here the sample spans a few million clones, over 85% being singletons. Specimen: naive CD4+ T cells from PBMCs. The subset is: CD45RA+ positively selected. The J gene is TRBJ2-7, the V gene TRBV19, with 10 nucleotides matching TRBD2. This TCR derives from a man between 18 and 29 years old in good health. Some clones in this sample may be carry-over from other donors' samples. The CDR3 DNA is TGTGCCAGTAGTCCAGCGGGAGGGCCAGGAGGCTACGAGCAGTACTTC. The encoded protein is CASSPAGGPGGYEQYF.